Listed below are T cell receptor beta chains from one sample, sequenced in a study of T cells in Graves' hyperthyroidism and ophthalmopathy. TCRdb used MiXCR to reprocess the multiplex PCR reads, holding one entry per CDR3 protein. Of 330,000 or so distinct CDR3 sequences listed, roughly 20% are singletons. Material for sequencing was blood. All receptors derive from a woman between 35 and 50 years old with Graves' ophthalmopathy. Each CDR3 is given with its conserved first and last residue. A D gene is named only where the DNA matches it firmly. Size values are once, few and many counts, or a class for expanded clones, and some rows have none.

D,V,length,J,size,CDR3,DNA
.,TRBV27,15,TRBJ1-2,many,CASSSRQDGGYGYTF,TGTGCCAGCAGTTCTCGACAGGACGGGGGATATGGCTACACCTTC
.,TRBV20-1,16,TRBJ2-4,many,CSANAYGSGAKNIQYF,TGCAGTGCTAACGCCTACGGGAGTGGGGCCAAAAACATTCAGTACTTC
.,TRBV18,15,TRBJ1-1,many,CASSPPGKTNTEAFF,TGTGCCAGCTCACCTCCCGGGAAGACGAACACTGAAGCTTTCTTT
TRBD2,TRBV30,15,TRBJ2-3,many,CAWSSGAGGTDTQYF,TGTGCCTGGAGTTCCGGGGCGGGAGGCACAGATACGCAGTATTTT
.,TRBV28,14,TRBJ1-1,few,CASSLSLGVTEAFF,TGTGCCAGCAGTTTATCCTTAGGGGTAACTGAAGCTTTCTTT
.,TRBV11-2,16,TRBJ2-2,many,CASSDLKGRRAGELFF,TGTGCCAGCAGCGATTTGAAAGGGCGTAGGGCCGGGGAGCTGTTTTTT
TRBD2,TRBV29-1,14,TRBJ2-7,.,CSVDLAGDSDEQYF,TGCAGCGTTGACCTAGCGGGAGATTCGGACGAGCAGTACTTC
.,TRBV5-1,14,TRBJ1-1,many,CASSFQGEATEAFF,TGCGCCAGCAGCTTCCAGGGCGAGGCCACTGAAGCTTTCTTT
.,TRBV6-5,13,TRBJ2-2,many,CASSPPGSGELFF,TGTGCCAGCAGCCCCCCGGGGAGCGGGGAGCTGTTTTTT
TRBD1,TRBV28,15,TRBJ1-1,many,CASSSAGGTGRHAFF,TGTGCCAGCAGTTCTGCGGGTGGGACAGGGCGTCACGCTTTCTTT
.,TRBV9,16,TRBJ2-5,many,CASSVTRGGAGETQYF,TGTGCCAGCAGCGTAACGAGGGGGGGCGCAGGAGAGACCCAGTACTTC
TRBD1,TRBV5-1,14,TRBJ1-5,many,CASRPGTGVQPQHF,TGCGCCAGCAGACCCGGGACAGGGGTTCAGCCCCAGCATTTT
TRBD1,TRBV12-3/TRBV12-4,16,TRBJ1-5,many,CASRLDTGVNNQPQHF,TGTGCCAGCAGGCTAGATACAGGGGTAAATAATCAGCCCCAGCATTTT
.,TRBV28,18,TRBJ2-2,many,CASSLLRGTRNYTGELFF,TGTGCCAGCAGTTTATTAAGGGGGACTCGGAATTACACCGGGGAGCTGTTTTTT
TRBD2,TRBV4-1,16,TRBJ2-7,many,CASSQLVLAGVLEQYF,TGCGCCAGCAGCCAGCTCGTACTAGCGGGAGTCCTCGAGCAGTACTTC
.,TRBV29-1,13,TRBJ1-1,many,CSVVAGANTEAFF,TGCAGCGTTGTCGCGGGCGCGAACACTGAAGCTTTCTTT
.,TRBV28,12,TRBJ1-2,many,CASSSSNYGYTF,TGTGCCAGCAGCAGTTCTAACTATGGCTACACCTTC
TRBD1,TRBV12-3/TRBV12-4,14,TRBJ2-3,many,CASSAGGAPDTQYF,TGTGCCAGCAGCGCAGGGGGCGCCCCAGATACGCAGTATTTT
.,TRBV7-8,15,TRBJ2-7,once,CASSLVRDIRHEQYF,TGTGCCAGCAGCTTAGTAAGGGATATTCGCCACGAGCAGTACTTC
.,TRBV6-1,14,TRBJ1-1,many,CASGNGAKNTEAFF,TGTGCCAGCGGAAACGGAGCGAAGAACACTGAAGCTTTCTTT
.,TRBV19,13,TRBJ2-5,many,CASSPRTQETQYF,TGTGCCAGTAGCCCACGGACACAAGAGACCCAGTACTTC
TRBD1,TRBV7-9,14,TRBJ2-5,many,CASSPLTGAETQYF,TGTGCCAGCAGCCCTCTGACAGGGGCGGAGACCCAGTACTTC
.,TRBV5-1,18,TRBJ1-1,many,CASSFGIPGLSRNTEAFF,TGCGCCAGCAGCTTTGGGATCCCGGGTCTGAGTAGGAACACTGAAGCTTTCTTT
.,TRBV3-1,14,TRBJ2-7,many,CASSQKSRTYEQYF,TGTGCCAGCAGCCAAAAATCCAGGACCTACGAGCAGTACTTC
.,TRBV20-1,12,TRBJ1-1,.,CSARWVATEAFF,TGCAGTGCTAGATGGGTAGCCACTGAAGCTTTCTTT
.,TRBV6-5,17,TRBJ2-7,many,CASSYSPRTHYSYEQYF,TGTGCCAGCAGTTACTCCCCCCGGACGCACTATTCCTACGAGCAGTACTTC
.,TRBV7-2,14,TRBJ2-7,.,CASSLRDFYYEQYF,TGTGCCAGCAGCTTAAGGGACTTTTACTACGAGCAGTACTTC
TRBD1,TRBV2,15,TRBJ1-5,many,CASSEEVTGGPPQHF,TGTGCCAGCAGTGAAGAGGTGACAGGGGGACCGCCCCAGCATTTT
.,TRBV29-1,12,TRBJ1-1,.,CSVARGYTEAFF,TGCAGCGTTGCGAGGGGCTACACTGAAGCTTTCTTT
.,TRBV7-3,16,TRBJ1-3,many,CASSLTGADSGNTIYF,TGTGCCAGCAGCTTAACAGGGGCAGACTCTGGAAACACCATATATTTT
.,TRBV12-3/TRBV12-4,15,TRBJ2-7,.,CASSPDGLASYEQYF,TGTGCCAGCAGTCCCGACGGTCTAGCGTCCTACGAGCAGTACTTC
.,TRBV29-1,15,TRBJ2-6,many,CSVVEDSSGANVLTF,TGCAGCGTTGTGGAAGACAGCTCTGGGGCCAACGTCCTGACTTTC
TRBD1,TRBV20-1,14,TRBJ1-3,many,CSASLGQIGNTIYF,TGCAGTGCTAGTTTGGGACAGATAGGAAACACCATATATTTT
TRBD2,TRBV3-1,16,TRBJ2-7,many,CASSPTQTSGNYEQYF,TGTGCCAGCAGCCCAACACAGACTAGCGGGAACTACGAGCAGTACTTC
TRBD1,TRBV28,15,TRBJ1-2,many,CASSRQGPANYGYTF,TGTGCCAGCAGTCGACAGGGTCCAGCTAACTATGGCTACACCTTC
TRBD2,TRBV12-5,19,TRBJ2-7,many,CASGLVLGRTSGSSYEQYF,TGTGCTAGTGGTTTAGTACTTGGTCGGACTAGCGGGAGCTCCTACGAGCAGTACTTC
.,TRBV28,18,TRBJ2-7,.,CASSSGYLLGHRSYEQYF,TGTGCCAGCAGTTCGGGGTATTTATTGGGACACCGGTCCTACGAGCAGTACTTC
TRBD1,TRBV6-1,13,TRBJ2-3,once,CASRRTGGDTQYF,TGTGCCAGCAGAAGAACAGGGGGAGATACGCAGTATTTT
.,TRBV6-5,14,TRBJ2-5,many,CASSLDRWRETQYF,TGTGCCAGCAGTCTCGACCGGTGGCGGGAGACCCAGTACTTC
TRBD2,TRBV7-6,15,TRBJ2-7,many,CASSLRLAYVGEQYF,TGTGCCAGCAGCCTTCGACTAGCTTATGTGGGGGAGCAGTACTTC
.,TRBV24-1,11,TRBJ1-3,many,CATSNGNTIYF,TGTGCCACCAGTAACGGAAACACCATATATTTT
.,TRBV2,15,TRBJ2-7,many,CASSSRRGSSREQYF,TGTGCCAGCAGTTCCCGGCGCGGCAGTTCTAGGGAGCAGTACTTC
TRBD1,TRBV6-2/TRBV6-3,15,TRBJ1-1,many,CASSYAGTGAIEAFF,TGTGCCAGCAGTTACGCGGGGACAGGGGCTATTGAAGCTTTCTTT
TRBD1,TRBV12-3/TRBV12-4,15,TRBJ1-2,many,CASSFSGTVNYGYTF,TGTGCCAGCAGTTTTTCCGGGACAGTTAACTATGGCTACACCTTC
TRBD1,TRBV4-3,15,TRBJ1-2,many,CASSQGRQGAYGYTF,TGCGCCAGCAGCCAAGGACGGCAGGGGGCCTATGGCTACACCTTC
.,TRBV28,16,TRBJ2-5,many,CASSSGEPVIQETQYF,TGTGCCAGCAGTTCAGGGGAGCCTGTAATCCAAGAGACCCAGTACTTC
TRBD2,TRBV14,15,TRBJ2-2,many,CASSRGLAGTGELFF,TGTGCCAGCAGCCGGGGGCTAGCGGGAACCGGGGAGCTGTTTTTT
.,TRBV5-6,14,TRBJ1-2,many,CASSLRSRNYGYTF,TGTGCCAGCAGCTTGCGGTCCAGGAACTATGGCTACACCTTC
.,TRBV24-1,15,TRBJ1-2,many,CATSDPGTGAYGYTF,TGTGCCACCAGTGATCCCGGGACCGGGGCTTATGGCTACACCTTC
.,TRBV2,14,TRBJ2-7,few,CASSAFLGDYEQYF,TGTGCCAGCAGTGCGTTCTTGGGGGACTACGAGCAGTACTTC
.,TRBV4-1,15,TRBJ1-1,many,CASSQDRIKGTEAFF,TGCGCCAGCAGCCAAGATCGGATTAAAGGCACTGAAGCTTTCTTT
.,TRBV28,14,TRBJ1-2,many,CASSLGISNYGYTF,TGTGCCAGCAGTTTAGGGATATCGAACTATGGCTACACCTTC
.,TRBV29-1,12,TRBJ2-5,many,CSAASGGETQYF,TGCAGCGCTGCCTCTGGGGGGGAGACCCAGTACTTC
TRBD1,TRBV9,15,TRBJ2-2,few,CASNIGTGEYGELFF,TGTGCCAGCAACATAGGGACAGGGGAGTACGGGGAGCTGTTTTTT